The 5 T cell receptor beta chains reported below all come from one sample, sequenced in a study of T cells in Graves' hyperthyroidism and ophthalmopathy. RNA transcripts gave rise to amplified TCR beta CDR3 regions. RT-PCR in the first round (using the HTBI primer set) targeted the TCR CDR3. One entry per CDR3 protein, called by TCRdb with MiXCR from the multiplex PCR reads. The sample holds some 250,000 distinct CDR3 sequences, approximately 14% seen once. Specimen: blood. These receptor sequences come from a woman aged 40-49 years with Graves' hyperthyroidism that later progressed to Graves' ophthalmopathy.

This clonotype was counted a few times. The CDR3: CASSIGTSGIPGELFF. The CDR3 coding sequence is TGTGCCAGTAGTATTGGGACTAGCGGGATACCGGGGGAGCTGTTTTTT. J is TRBJ2-2 and V is TRBV19, with 13 bases aligning to TRBD2. Germline assignment: CDR1 LNHDA and CDR2 SQIVND (reference sequence). The V and J ends lost 3 bases and 8 bases, in that order; junction bases with no gene match: 6. This CDR3 region has 16 residues. The variable domain in full, with the rest retrieved from reference TRBV19 and TRBJ2-2, is DGGITQSPKYLFRKEGQNVTLSCEQNLNHDAMYWYRQDPGQGLRLIYYSQIVNDFQKGDIAEGYSVSREKKESFPLTVTSAQKNPTAFYLCASSIGTSGIPGELFFGEGSRLTVL.

At least ten counts were recorded for this clonotype. V and J are TRBV6-1 and TRBJ2-7, with TRBD1 identical over 9 bases. Germline assignment: CDR1 MNHNS and CDR2 SASEGT. V was clipped by 6 bases and J by 4 bases; unmatched bases: 7. The CDR3 is made up of 14 amino acids. The CDR3 reads CASRVGQGSYEQYF. As DNA, the CDR3 is TGTGCCAGCAGGGTCGGACAGGGGTCTTACGAGCAGTACTTC.

The table lists this clonotype with many counts. In nucleotides, the CDR3 is TGTGCCAGCAGCACCGGACTCTCGGGTCAAGAGACCCAGTACTTC. This encodes CASSTGLSGQETQYF. The chain joins TRBV7-3 to TRBJ2-5, with D perhaps matching TRBD2 (5 bases). CDR1 and CDR2 from the germline V gene are SGHTA and FQGTGA. Trimming stripped 5 bases from V and 2 bases from J, with 15 bases between. This CDR3 has 15 residues. The full variable domain, in which reference TRBV7-3 and TRBJ2-5 provide the parts outside the CDR3, is GAGVSQTPSNKVTEKGKYVELRCDPISGHTALYWYRQSLGQGPEFLIYFQGTGAADDSGLPNDRFFAVRPEGSVSTLKIQRTERGDSAVYLCASSTGLSGQETQYFGPGTRLLVL.

In this sample, this clonotype turned up many times. J is TRBJ1-5 and V is TRBV6-2 or TRBV6-3; possibly TRBD1 for D (5 bases). Germline-derived CDR1 and CDR2 are MNHEY and SVGEGT. CDR3 size: 14 residues. V shed 10 bases and J shed 9 bases, with 22 bases lying between them. The CDR3 loop is CATRPLGLTGPQHF. The CDR3 DNA reads TGTGCCACTCGGCCGTTGGGACTTACGGGGCCCCAGCATTTT.

This clonotype came up many times. The chain recombines TRBV19 with TRBJ1-1; TRBD1 is a possible D gene (5 bases). Germline-derived CDR1 and CDR2 are LNHDA and SQIVND (reference sequence). The CDR3 consists of 15 residues. V was cut by 4 bases and J by 1 base, with 13 bases left in between. CDR3 region: CASSTDDSPNTEAFF. DNA for the CDR3: TGTGCCAGTAGTACTGACGACAGCCCGAACACTGAAGCTTTCTTT. Full variable domain (remainder filled in from reference TRBV19 and TRBJ1-1): DGGITQSPKYLFRKEGQNVTLSCEQNLNHDAMYWYRQDPGQGLRLIYYSQIVNDFQKGDIAEGYSVSREKKESFPLTVTSAQKNPTAFYLCASSTDDSPNTEAFFGQGTRLTVV.